Listed below are T cell receptor beta chains from one sample, sequenced in a study of T cell clones after liver transplantation. The repertoire was sequenced with immunoSEQ multiplex PCR; TCRdb's copy has only in-frame clones and lacks some. The table includes 5,500 to 7,500 clones, under 75% detected once. Sequenced material: CD8+ T cells from blood, taken before liver transplant. The receptors come from a human donor who received a liver transplant. Each CDR3 is given with its conserved first and last residue. The D gene is left open where the match is weak. Clone size is not always given. Where it is, it says once, few, many or a class for expanded clones.

TRBJ2-3 16 . TRBV7-8 once CASSWLGESGTDTQYF TGTGCCAGCAGCTGGCTAGGGGAGTCGGGCACAGATACGCAGTATTTT
TRBJ2-2 15 . TRBV7-7 once CASSLFAEPGGELFF TGTGCCAGCAGCTTATTCGCGGAGCCCGGAGGGGAGCTGTTTTTT
TRBJ2-2 14 . TRBV4-2 once CASSQDTTSGELFF TGTGCCAGCAGCCAAGATACAACAAGCGGGGAGCTGTTTTTT
TRBJ2-1 14 . TRBV7-2 . CASGRQGRRDEQFF TGTGCCAGCGGGAGACAGGGCAGGAGGGATGAGCAGTTCTTC
TRBJ1-1 13 . TRBV27 few CASSLGTPFEAFF TGTGCCAGCAGTTTAGGAACGCCTTTTGAAGCTTTCTTT
TRBJ2-3 13 . TRBV6-6 . CATTSKNTDTQYF TGTGCCACTACTAGTAAAAACACAGATACGCAGTATTTT
TRBJ1-5 14 . TRBV19 few CASTTTSSNQPQHF TGTGCCAGTACCACAACTTCTAGCAATCAGCCCCAGCATTTT
TRBJ1-6 12 . TRBV28 . CASRPLRSPLHF TGTGCCAGCAGGCCACTCCGCTCACCCCTCCACTTT
TRBJ2-2 13 . TRBV28 . CASSFSTTGELFF TGTGCCAGCAGTTTTAGTACCACCGGGGAGCTGTTTTTT
TRBJ2-1 16 TRBD2 TRBV19 . CASSILWLAGNNEQFF TGTGCCAGTAGTATCTTGTGGCTAGCGGGGAACAATGAGCAGTTCTTC
TRBJ1-2 16 TRBD1 TRBV19 once CASSIGGQGGYYGYTF TGTGCCAGTAGTATAGGGGGACAGGGAGGGTACTATGGCTACACCTTC
TRBJ2-5 14 . TRBV2 . CATRPLAGEETQYF TGTGCCACTCGGCCCCTGGCAGGCGAAGAGACCCAGTACTTC
TRBJ2-3 15 . TRBV7-9 . CASSSGLPWPDTQYF TGTGCCAGCAGCTCGGGACTCCCCTGGCCAGATACGCAGTATTTT
TRBJ2-3 16 TRBD2 TRBV5-4 . CASSSWTSGNTDTQYF TGTGCCAGCAGCTCCTGGACTAGCGGAAACACAGATACGCAGTATTTT
TRBJ1-2 10 . TRBV4-3 . CASSQSSGTF TGCGCCAGCAGCCAGTCAAGTGGCACCTTC
TRBJ1-2 13 . TRBV27 . CASSFKGSYGYTF TGTGCCAGCAGTTTTAAGGGCTCCTATGGCTACACCTTC
TRBJ1-1 12 . TRBV19 . CASSMQGPEAFF TGTGCCAGTAGTATGCAGGGTCCTGAAGCTTTCTTT
TRBJ2-5 17 TRBD2 TRBV18 . CASSRTSIAGAQETQYF TGTGCCAGCTCACGCACGTCAATAGCGGGAGCTCAAGAGACCCAGTACTTC
TRBJ1-1 13 TRBD1 TRBV7-2 . CASSLGTGVEAFF TGTGCCAGCAGCTTAGGGACAGGAGTAGAGGCTTTCTTT
TRBJ1-1 12 . TRBV30 . CAWSVRSVTAFF TGTGCCTGGAGCGTCCGATCGGTTACGGCTTTCTTT
TRBJ2-2 17 TRBD1 TRBV10-1 . CASSDLGTGMNTGELFF TGCGCCAGCAGTGATTTGGGGACAGGAATGAACACCGGGGAGCTGTTTTTT
TRBJ2-2 17 . TRBV19 few CASSIGEQGFLIGELFF TGTGCCAGTAGTATAGGGGAACAGGGATTTTTAATCGGGGAGCTGTTTTTT